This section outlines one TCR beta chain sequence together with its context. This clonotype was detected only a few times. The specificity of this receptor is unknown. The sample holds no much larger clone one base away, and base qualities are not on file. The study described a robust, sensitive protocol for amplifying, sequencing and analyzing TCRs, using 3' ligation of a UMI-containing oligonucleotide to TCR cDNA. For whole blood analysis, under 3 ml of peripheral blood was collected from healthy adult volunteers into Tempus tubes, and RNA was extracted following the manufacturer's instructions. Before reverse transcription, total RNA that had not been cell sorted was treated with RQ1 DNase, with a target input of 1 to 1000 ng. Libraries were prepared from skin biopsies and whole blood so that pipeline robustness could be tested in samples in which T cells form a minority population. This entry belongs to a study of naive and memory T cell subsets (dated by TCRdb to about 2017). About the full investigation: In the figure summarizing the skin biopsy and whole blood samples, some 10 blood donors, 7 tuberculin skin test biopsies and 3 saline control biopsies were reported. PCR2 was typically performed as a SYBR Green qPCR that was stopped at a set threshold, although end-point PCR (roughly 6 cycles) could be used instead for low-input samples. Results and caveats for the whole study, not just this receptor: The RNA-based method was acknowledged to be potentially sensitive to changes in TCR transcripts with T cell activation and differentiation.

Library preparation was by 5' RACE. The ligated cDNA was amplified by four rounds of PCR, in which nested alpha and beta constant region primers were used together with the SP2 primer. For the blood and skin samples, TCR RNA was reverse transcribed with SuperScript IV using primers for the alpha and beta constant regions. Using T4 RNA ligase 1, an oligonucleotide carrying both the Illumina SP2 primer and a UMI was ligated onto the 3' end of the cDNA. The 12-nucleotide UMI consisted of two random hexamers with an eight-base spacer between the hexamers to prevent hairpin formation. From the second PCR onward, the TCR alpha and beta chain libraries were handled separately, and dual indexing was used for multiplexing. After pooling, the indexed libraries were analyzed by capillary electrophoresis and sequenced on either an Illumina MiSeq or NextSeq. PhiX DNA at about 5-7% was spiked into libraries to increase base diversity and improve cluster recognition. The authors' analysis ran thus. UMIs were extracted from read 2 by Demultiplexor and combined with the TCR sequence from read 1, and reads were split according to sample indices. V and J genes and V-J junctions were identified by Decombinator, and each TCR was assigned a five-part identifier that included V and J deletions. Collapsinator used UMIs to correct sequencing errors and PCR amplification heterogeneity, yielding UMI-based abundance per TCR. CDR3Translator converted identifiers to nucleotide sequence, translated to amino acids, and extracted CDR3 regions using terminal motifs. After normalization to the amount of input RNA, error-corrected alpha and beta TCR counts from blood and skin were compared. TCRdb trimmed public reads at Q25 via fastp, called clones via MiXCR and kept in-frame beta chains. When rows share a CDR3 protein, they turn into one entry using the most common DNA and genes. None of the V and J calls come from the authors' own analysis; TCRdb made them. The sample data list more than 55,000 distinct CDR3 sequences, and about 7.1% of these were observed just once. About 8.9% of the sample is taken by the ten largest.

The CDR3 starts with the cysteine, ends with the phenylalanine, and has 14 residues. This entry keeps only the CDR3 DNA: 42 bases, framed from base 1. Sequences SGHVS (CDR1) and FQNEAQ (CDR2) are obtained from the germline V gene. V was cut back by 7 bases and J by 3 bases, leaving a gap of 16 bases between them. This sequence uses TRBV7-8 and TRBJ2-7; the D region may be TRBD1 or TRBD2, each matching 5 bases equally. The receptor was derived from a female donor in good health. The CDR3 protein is CASNLGGSSYEQYF. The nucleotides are TGTGCCAGCAACCTTGGGGGTAGCAGCTACGAGCAGTACTTC. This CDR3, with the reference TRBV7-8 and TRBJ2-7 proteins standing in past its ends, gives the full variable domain GAGVSQSPRYKVAKRGQDVALRCDPISGHVSLFWYQQALGQGPEFLTYFQNEAQLDKSGLPSDRFFAERPEGSVSTLKIQRTQQEDSAVYLCASNLGGSSYEQYFGPGTRLTVT.